Following are 2 T cell receptor beta chains from one sample sequenced in a study of radiation and T cells in renal cell carcinoma. Data came from immunoSEQ multiplex PCR; TCRdb stores just in-frame clones and leaves some out. The sample contains tens of thousands of clones, 70% to 80% of which appear only once. Time point of the sample: baseline pretreatment blood. Treatment indicated: 15 Gy SBRT to primary tumor, nephrectomy 4 weeks later. Specimen: blood, collected from a patient whose treatment included radiotherapy and nephrectomy. These receptors came from a man between 60 and 70 years old with renal cell carcinoma.

This clone came up a few times. The V and J genes are TRBV5-4 and TRBJ1-2; D is unresolved. Germline CDR1 and CDR2: SGHNT and YYREEE (reference sequence). V was shortened by 0 bases and J by 0 bases, with 6 bases between the two germline ends. The CDR3 has 14 amino acids. The DNA for the CDR3 is TGTGCCAGCAGCTTGGACATTGCTAACTATGGCTACACCTTC. Amino acid sequence: CASSLDIANYGYTF.

The CDR3 sequence is CASSPRQGGVRSDTEAFF. The DNA for the CDR3 is TGTGCCAGCTCACCCCGTCAGGGTGGGGTGAGGTCGGACACTGAAGCTTTCTTT. The chain uses TRBV18 and TRBJ1-1; tentative D call: TRBD1 (5 bases). This CDR3 comprises 18 residues. Germline assignment: CDR1 KGHSH and CDR2 LQKENI. V was cut by 3 bases and J by 3 bases, with 23 bases left in between.